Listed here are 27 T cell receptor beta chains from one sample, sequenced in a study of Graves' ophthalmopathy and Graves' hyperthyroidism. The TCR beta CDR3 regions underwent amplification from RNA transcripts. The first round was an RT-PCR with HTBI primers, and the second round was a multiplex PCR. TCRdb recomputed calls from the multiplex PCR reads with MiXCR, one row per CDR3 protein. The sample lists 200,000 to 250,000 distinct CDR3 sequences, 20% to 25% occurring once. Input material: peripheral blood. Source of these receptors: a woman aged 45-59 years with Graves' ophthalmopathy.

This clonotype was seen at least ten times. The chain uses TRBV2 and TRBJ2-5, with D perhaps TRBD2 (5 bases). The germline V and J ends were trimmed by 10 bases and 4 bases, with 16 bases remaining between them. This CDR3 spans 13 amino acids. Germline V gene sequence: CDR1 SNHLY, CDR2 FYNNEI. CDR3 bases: TGTGCCACAAACCGACTAATCGGAGAGACCCAGTACTTC. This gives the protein CATNRLIGETQYF.

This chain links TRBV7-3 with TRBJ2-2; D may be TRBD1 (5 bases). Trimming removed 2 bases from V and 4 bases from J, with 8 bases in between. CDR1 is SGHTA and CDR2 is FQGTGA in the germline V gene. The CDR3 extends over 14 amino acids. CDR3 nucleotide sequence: TGTGCCAGCAGCTTAGACAGAATCACCGGGGAGCTGTTTTTT. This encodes CASSLDRITGELFF.

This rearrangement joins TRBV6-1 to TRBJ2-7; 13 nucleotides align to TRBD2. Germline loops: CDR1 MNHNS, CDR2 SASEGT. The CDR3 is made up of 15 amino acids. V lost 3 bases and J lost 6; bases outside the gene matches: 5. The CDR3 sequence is CASSDGLAGAPEQYF. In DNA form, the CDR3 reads TGTGCCAGCAGTGATGGACTAGCGGGAGCCCCCGAGCAGTACTTC.

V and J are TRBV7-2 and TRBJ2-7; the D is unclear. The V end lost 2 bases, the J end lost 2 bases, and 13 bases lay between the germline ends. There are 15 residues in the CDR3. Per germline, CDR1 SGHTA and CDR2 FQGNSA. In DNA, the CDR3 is TGTGCCAGCAGCTTATGGATGAGTTCTACCTACGAGCAGTACTTC. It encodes CASSLWMSSTYEQYF.

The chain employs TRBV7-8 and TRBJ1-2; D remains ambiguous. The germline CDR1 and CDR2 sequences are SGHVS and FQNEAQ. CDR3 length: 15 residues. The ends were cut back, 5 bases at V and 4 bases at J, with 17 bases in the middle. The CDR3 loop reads CASSQDPSVGYGYTF. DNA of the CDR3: TGTGCCAGCAGCCAAGATCCGTCAGTTGGCTATGGCTACACCTTC.

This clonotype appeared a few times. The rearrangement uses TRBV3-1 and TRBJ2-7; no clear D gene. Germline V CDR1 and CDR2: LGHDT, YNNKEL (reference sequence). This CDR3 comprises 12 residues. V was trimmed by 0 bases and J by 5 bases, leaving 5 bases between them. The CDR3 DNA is TGTGCCAGCAGCCAAGATAGACACGAGCAGTACTTC. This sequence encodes CASSQDRHEQYF.

This CDR3 reads CANSLDRDGNTIYF. The CDR3 DNA follows: TGTGCCAACAGCTTGGACAGGGACGGAAACACCATATATTTT. The chain uses TRBV6-1 and TRBJ1-3, with 8 bases that match TRBD1. Unmatched junction bases numbered 9, after V lost 10 bases and J lost 4 bases. The germline gives CDR1 MNHNS, CDR2 SASEGT. The CDR3 runs 14 residues.

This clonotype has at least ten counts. As DNA, the CDR3 is TGTGCCAGCAGTCCGGGGTCTGGGGCCAACGTCCTGACTTTC. Amino acid sequence: CASSPGSGANVLTF. V and J are TRBV6-1 and TRBJ2-6; weak D call: TRBD2 (5 bases). Germline CDR1 MNHNS, CDR2 SASEGT. The CDR3 is 14 amino acids. Trimming removed 5 bases at V and 1 base at J, with 6 bases between.

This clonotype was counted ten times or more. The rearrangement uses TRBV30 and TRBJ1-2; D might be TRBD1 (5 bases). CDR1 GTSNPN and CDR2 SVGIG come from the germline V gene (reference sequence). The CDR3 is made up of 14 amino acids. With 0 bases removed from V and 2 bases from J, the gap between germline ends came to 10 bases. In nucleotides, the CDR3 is TGTGCCTGGAGTGTACGCCGACAGAACTATGGCTACACCTTC. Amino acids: CAWSVRRQNYGYTF.

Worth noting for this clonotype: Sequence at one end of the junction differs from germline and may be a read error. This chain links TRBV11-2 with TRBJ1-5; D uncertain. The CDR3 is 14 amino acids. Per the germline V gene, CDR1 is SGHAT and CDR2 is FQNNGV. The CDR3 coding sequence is TGCGCCAGCAGCTTAGAAAGGCTGGGACAGCCCCAGCATTTT. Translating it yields CASSLERLGQPQHF.

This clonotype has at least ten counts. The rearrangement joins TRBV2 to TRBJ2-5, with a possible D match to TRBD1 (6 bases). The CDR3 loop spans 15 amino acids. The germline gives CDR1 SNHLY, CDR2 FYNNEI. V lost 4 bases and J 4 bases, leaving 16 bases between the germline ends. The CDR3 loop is CASSGGRIALETQYF. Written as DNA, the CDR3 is TGTGCCAGCAGTGGGGGGCGGATAGCGCTAGAGACCCAGTACTTC.

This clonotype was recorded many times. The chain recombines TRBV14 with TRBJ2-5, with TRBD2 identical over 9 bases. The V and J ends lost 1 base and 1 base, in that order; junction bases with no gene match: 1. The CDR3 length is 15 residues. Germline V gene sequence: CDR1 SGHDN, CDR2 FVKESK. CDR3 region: CASSQGLAAQETQYF. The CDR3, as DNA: TGTGCCAGCAGCCAAGGACTAGCGGCCCAAGAGACCCAGTACTTC.

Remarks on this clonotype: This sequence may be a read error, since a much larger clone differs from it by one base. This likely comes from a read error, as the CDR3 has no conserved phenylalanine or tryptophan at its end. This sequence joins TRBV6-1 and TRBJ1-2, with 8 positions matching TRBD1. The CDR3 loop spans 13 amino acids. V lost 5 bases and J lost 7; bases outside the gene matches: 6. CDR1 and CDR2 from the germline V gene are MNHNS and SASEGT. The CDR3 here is CASSPGQAGGYTL. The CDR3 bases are TGTGCCAGCAGTCCGGGACAGGCGGGTGGCTACACCCTC.

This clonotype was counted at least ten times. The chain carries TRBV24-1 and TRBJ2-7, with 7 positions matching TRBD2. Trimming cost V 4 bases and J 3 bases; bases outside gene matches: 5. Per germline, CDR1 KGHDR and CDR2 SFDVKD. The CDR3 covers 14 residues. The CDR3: CATSEAGTNYEQYF. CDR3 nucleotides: TGTGCCACCAGTGAGGCCGGGACTAACTACGAGCAGTACTTC.

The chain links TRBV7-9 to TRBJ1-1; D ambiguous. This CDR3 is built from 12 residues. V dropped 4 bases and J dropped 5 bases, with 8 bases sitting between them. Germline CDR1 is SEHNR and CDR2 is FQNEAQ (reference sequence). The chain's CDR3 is CASSWTGTEAFF. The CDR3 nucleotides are TGTGCCAGCAGCTGGACGGGTACTGAAGCTTTCTTT.

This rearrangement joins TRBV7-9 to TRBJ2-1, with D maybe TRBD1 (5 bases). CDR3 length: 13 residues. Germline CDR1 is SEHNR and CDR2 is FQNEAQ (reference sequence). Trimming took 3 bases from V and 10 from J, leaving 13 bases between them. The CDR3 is CASSFGRDREQFF. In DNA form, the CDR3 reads TGTGCCAGCAGCTTCGGCAGGGATCGGGAGCAGTTCTTC.

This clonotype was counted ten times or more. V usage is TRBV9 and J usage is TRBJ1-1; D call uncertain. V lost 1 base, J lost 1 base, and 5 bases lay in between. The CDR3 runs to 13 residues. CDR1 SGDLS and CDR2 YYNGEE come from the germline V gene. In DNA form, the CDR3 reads TGTGCCAGCAGCGTATCGCCGAACACTGAAGCTTTCTTT. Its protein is CASSVSPNTEAFF. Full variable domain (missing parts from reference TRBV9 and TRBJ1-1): DSGVTQTPKHLITATGQRVTLRCSPRSGDLSVYWYQQSLDQGLQFLIQYYNGEERAKGNILERFSAQQFPDLHSELNLSSLELGDSALYFCASSVSPNTEAFFGQGTRLTVV.

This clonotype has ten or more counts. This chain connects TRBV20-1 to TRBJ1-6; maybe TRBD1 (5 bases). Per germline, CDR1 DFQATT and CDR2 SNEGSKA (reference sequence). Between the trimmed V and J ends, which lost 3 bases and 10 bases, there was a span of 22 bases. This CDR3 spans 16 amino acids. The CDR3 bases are TGCAGTGCTAGCCTACGTCAGGGAGGGCTGGGGTCACCCCTCCACTTT. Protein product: CSASLRQGGLGSPLHF.

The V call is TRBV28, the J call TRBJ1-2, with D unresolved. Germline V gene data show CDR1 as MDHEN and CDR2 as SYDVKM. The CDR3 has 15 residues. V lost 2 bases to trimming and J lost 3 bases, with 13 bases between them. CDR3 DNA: TGTGCCAGCAGTTTAGGTCGGGGTAGGGACTATGGCTACACCTTC. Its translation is CASSLGRGRDYGYTF.

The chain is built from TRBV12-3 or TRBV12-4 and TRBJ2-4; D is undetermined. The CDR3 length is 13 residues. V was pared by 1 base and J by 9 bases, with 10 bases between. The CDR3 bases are TGTGCCAGCAGTTTAGGGGGTTTGGGCATTCAGTACTTC. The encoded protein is CASSLGGLGIQYF.

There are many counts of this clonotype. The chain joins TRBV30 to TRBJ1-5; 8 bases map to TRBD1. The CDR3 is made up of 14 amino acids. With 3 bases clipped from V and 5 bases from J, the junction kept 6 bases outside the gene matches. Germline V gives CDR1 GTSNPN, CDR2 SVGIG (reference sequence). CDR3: CAWSGGQGYQPQHF. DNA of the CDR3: TGTGCCTGGAGCGGAGGACAGGGATATCAGCCCCAGCATTTT.

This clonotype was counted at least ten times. CDR3 region: CSANGDYNSPLHF. The CDR3 DNA follows: TGCAGTGCTAACGGTGATTATAATTCACCCCTCCACTTT. The V gene is TRBV20-1, the J gene TRBJ1-6; D gene uncertain. Germline loops: CDR1 DFQATT, CDR2 SNEGSKA (reference sequence). The CDR3 is 13 amino acids. V gave up 4 bases and J gave up 4 bases, with 8 bases separating them.

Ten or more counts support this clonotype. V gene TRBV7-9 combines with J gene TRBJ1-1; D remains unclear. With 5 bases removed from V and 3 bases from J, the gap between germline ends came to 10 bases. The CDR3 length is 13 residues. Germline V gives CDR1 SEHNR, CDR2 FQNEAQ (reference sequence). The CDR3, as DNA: TGTGCCAGCAGCACTCACCAAGACACTGAAGCTTTCTTT. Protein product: CASSTHQDTEAFF. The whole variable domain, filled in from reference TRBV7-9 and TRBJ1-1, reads DTGVSQNPRHKITKRGQNVTFRCDPISEHNRLYWYRQTLGQGPEFLTYFQNEAQLEKSRLLSDRFSAERPKGSFSTLEIQRTEQGDSAMYLCASSTHQDTEAFFGQGTRLTVV.

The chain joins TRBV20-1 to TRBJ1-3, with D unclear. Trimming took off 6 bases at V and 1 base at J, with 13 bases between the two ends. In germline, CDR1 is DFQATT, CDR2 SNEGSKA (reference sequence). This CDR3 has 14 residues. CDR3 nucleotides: TGCAGTGCGAGAAACCCCGGATCTGGAAACACCATATATTTT. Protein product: CSARNPGSGNTIYF.

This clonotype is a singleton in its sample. The CDR3 nucleotides are TGTGCCAGCAGCCCCCGGCCGCAGGGGACCAACGAGCAGTACTTC. Encoded protein: CASSPRPQGTNEQYF. V is TRBV7-2 and J is TRBJ2-7; tentatively, D is TRBD1 (6 bases). The CDR3 spans 15 residues. Germline-derived CDR1 and CDR2 are SGHTA and FQGNSA. V dropped 5 bases and J dropped 5 bases, with 19 bases sitting between them.

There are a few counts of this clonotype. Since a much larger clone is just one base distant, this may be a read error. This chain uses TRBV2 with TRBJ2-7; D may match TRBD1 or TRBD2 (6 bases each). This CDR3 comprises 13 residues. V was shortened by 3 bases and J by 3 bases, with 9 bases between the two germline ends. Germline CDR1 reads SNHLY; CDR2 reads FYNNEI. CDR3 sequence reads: CASSERGVYEQYF. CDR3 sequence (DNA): TGTGCCAGCAGTGAGAGGGGGGTCTACGAGCAGTACTTC.

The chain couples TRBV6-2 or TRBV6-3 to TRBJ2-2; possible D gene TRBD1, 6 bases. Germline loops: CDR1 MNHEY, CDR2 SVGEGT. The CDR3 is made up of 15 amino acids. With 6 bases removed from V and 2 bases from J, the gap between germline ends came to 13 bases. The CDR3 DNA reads TGTGCCAGCAGACTGGGGGCTGGCAACACCGGGGAGCTGTTTTTT. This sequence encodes CASRLGAGNTGELFF.